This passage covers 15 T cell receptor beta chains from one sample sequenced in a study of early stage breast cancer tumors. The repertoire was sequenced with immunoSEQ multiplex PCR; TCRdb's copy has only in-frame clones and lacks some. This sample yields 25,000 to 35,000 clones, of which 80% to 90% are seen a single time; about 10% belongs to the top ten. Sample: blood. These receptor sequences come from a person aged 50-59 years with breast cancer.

CDR3 nucleotides: TGTGCCAGCAGCGAGACTGGCTACGAGCAGTACTTC. Translating gives CASSETGYEQYF. The V and J genes are TRBV11-1 and TRBJ2-7; no clear D. The germline V gene encodes CDR1 SGHAT and CDR2 FQDESV (reference sequence). CDR3 size: 12 residues. V lost 5 bases to trimming and J lost 3 bases, with 8 bases between them. Looking up the rest from reference TRBV11-1 and TRBJ2-7 gives the full variable domain: EAEVAQSPRYKITEKSQAVAFWCDPISGHATLYWYRQILGQGPELLVQFQDESVVDDSQLPKDRFSAERLKGVDSTLKIQPAELGDSAMYLCASSETGYEQYFGPGTRLTVT.

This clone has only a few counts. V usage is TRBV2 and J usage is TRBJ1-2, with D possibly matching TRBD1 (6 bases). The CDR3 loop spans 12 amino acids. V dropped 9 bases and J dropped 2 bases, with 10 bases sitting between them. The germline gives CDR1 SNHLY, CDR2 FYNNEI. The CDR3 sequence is CASSGTNYGYTF. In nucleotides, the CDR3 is TGTGCCAGTTCCGGGACAAACTATGGCTACACCTTC.

The CDR3 region has the DNA TGCGCCAGCAGGCCAGAGGGGACGGACGATGGCTACACCTTC. Its protein product is CASRPEGTDDGYTF. The rearrangement links TRBV10-2 to TRBJ1-2, with D perhaps TRBD1 (5 bases). The CDR3 contains 14 residues. The V end was cut by 6 bases, the J end by 6 bases, with 17 bases between. The germline V gene encodes CDR1 WSHSY and CDR2 SAAADI.

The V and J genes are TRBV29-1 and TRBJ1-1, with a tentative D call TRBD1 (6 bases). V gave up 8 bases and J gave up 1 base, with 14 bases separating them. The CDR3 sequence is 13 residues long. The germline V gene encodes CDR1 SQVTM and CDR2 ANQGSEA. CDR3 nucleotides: TGCAGCAGTGTTCGAGGGGGGAACACTGAAGCTTTCTTT. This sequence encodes CSSVRGGNTEAFF. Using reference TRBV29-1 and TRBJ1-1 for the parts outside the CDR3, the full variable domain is SAVISQKPSRDICQRGTSLTIQCQVDSQVTMMFWYRQQPGQSLTLIATANQGSEATYESGFVIDKFPISRPNLTFSTLTVSNMSPEDSSIYLCSSVRGGNTEAFFGQGTRLTVV.

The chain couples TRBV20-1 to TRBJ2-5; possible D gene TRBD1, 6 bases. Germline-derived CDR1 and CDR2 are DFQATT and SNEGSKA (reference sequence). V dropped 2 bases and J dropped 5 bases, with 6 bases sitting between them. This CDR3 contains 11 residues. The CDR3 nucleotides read TGCAGTGCTAGACAGGGGGAGACCCAGTACTTC. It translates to CSARQGETQYF.

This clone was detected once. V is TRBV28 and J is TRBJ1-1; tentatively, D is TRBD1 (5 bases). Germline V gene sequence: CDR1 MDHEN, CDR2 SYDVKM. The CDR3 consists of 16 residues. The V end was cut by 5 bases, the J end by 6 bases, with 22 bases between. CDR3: CASSPGGRGEGSEAFF. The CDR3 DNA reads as TGTGCCAGCAGTCCCGGTGGAAGGGGCGAAGGGTCTGAAGCTTTCTTT.

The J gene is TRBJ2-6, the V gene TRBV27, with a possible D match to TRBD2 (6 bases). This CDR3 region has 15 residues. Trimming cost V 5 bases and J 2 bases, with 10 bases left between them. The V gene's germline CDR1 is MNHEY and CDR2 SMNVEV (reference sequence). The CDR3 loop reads CASSGGTTGANVLTF. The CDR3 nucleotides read TGTGCCAGCAGTGGGGGGACGACTGGGGCCAACGTCCTGACTTTC.

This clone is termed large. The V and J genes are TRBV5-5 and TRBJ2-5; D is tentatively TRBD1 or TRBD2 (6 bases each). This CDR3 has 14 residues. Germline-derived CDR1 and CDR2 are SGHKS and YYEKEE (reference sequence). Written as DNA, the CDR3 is TGTGCTTCGTGGTGGCAGGGGAGGTTGGAGACCCAGTACTTC. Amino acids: CASWWQGRLETQYF.

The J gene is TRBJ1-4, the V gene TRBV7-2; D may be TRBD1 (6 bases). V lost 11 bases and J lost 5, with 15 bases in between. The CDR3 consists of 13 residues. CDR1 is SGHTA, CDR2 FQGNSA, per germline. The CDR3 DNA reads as TGTGCCTCACGACAGGACGAGAATGAAAAACTGTTTTTT. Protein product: CASRQDENEKLFF.

CDR3 nucleotides: TGTGCCAGCAGGGACAGGGAGGTGGCGGGCACTGAAGCTTTCTTT. Protein product: CASRDREVAGTEAFF. The chain is built from TRBV6-6 and TRBJ1-1; 8 bases line up with TRBD1. The germline CDR1 and CDR2 sequences are MNHNY and SVGAGI (reference sequence). Germline trimming cut 6 bases from V and 4 bases from J; bases unmatched to any gene: 10. This CDR3 spans 15 amino acids.

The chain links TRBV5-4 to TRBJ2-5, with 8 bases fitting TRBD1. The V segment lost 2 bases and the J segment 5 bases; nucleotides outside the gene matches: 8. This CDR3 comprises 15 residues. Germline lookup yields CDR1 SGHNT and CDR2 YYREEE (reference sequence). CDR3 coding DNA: TGTGCCAGCAGCTTAACAGGGGGAGTGGTGGAGACCCAGTACTTC. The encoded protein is CASSLTGGVVETQYF.

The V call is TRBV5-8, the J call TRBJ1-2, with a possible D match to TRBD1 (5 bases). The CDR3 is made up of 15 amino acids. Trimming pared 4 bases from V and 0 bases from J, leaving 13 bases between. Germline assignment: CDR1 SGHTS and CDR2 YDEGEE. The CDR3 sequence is CASSRDGGANYGYTF. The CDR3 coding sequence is TGTGCCAGCAGCCGTGATGGGGGAGCTAACTATGGCTACACCTTC.

The CDR3 here is CASSQDVAGGQETQYF. In DNA, the CDR3 is TGTGCCAGCAGCCAGGATGTAGCGGGGGGACAAGAGACCCAGTACTTC. This chain connects TRBV4-2 to TRBJ2-5; 10 nucleotides align to TRBD2. This CDR3 is 16 amino acids long. Germline V lookup: CDR1 LGHNA, CDR2 YNFKEQ. J gave up 2 bases and V 3 bases, and 6 bases lay outside the gene matches.

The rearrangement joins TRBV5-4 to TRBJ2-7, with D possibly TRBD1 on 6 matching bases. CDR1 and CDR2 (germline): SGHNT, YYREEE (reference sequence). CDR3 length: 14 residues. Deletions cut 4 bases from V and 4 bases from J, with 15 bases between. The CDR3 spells CASSPGPTGYEQYF. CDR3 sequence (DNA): TGTGCCAGCAGCCCGGGGCCCACAGGGTACGAGCAGTACTTC.

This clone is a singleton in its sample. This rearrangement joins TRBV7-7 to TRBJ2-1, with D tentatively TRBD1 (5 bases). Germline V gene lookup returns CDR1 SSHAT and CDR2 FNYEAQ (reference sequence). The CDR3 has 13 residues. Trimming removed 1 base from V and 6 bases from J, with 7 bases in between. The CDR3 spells CASSLGGPNEQFF. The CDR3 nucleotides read TGTGCCAGCAGCTTAGGGGGCCCCAATGAGCAGTTCTTC.